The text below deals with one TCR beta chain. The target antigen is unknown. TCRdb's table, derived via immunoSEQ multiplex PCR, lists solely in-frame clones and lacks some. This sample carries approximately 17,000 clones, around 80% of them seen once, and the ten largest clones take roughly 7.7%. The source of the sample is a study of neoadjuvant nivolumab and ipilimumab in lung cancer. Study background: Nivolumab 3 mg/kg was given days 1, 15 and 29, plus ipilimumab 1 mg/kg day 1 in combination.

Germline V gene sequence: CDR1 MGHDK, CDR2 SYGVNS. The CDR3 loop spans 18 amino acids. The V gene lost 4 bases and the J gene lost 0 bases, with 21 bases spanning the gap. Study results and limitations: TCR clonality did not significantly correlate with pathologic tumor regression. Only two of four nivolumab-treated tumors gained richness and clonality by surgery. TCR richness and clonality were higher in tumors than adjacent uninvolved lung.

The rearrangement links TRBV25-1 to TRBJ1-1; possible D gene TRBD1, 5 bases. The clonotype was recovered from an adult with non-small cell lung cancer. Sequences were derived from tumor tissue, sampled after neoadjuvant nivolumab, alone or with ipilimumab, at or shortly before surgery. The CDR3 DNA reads TGTGCCAGCAGTGGGTGGACCGTACGGAGGGGCTTGAACACTGAAGCTTTCTTT. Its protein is CASSGWTVRRGLNTEAFF.